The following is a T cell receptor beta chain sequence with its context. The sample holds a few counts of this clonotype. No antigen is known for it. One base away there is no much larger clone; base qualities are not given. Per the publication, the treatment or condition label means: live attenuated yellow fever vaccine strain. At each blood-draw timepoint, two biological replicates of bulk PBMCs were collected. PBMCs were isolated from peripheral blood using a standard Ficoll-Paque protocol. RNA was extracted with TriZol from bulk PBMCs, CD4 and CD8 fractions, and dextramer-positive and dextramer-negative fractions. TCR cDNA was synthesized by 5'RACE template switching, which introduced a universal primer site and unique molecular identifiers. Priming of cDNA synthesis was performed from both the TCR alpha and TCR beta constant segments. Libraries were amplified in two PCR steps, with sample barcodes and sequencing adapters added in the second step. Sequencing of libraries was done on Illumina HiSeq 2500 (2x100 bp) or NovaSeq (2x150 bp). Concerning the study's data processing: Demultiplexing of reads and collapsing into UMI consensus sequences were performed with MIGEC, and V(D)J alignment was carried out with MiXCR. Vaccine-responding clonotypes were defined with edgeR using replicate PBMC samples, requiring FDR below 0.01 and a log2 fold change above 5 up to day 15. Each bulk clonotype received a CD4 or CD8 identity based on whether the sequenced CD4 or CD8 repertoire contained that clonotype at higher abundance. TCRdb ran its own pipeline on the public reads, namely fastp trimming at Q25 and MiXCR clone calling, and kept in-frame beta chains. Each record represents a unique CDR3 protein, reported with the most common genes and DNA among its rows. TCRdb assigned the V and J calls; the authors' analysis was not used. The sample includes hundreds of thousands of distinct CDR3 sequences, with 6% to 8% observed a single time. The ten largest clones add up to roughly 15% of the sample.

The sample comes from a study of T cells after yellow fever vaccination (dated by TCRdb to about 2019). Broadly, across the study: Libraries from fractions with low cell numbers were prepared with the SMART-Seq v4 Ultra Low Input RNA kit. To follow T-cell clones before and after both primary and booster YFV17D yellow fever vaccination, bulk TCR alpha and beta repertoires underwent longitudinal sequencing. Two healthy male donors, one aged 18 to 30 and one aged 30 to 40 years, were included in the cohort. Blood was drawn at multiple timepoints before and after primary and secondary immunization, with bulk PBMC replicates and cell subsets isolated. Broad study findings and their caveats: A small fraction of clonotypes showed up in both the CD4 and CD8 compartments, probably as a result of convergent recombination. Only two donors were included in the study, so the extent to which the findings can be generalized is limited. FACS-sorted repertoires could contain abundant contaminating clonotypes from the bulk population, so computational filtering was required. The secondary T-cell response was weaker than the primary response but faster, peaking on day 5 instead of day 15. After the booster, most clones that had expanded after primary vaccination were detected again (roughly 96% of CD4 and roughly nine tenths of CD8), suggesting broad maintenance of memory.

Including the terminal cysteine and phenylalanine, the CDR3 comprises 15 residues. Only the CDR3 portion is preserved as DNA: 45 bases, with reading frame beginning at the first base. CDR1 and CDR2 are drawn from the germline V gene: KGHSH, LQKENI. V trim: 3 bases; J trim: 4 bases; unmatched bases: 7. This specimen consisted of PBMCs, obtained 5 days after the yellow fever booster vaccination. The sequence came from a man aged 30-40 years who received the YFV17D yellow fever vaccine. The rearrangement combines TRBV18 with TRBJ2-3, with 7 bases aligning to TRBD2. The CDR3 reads CASSPKREKADTQYF. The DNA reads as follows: TGTGCCAGCTCACCGAAGCGGGAAAAGGCAGATACGCAGTATTTT.